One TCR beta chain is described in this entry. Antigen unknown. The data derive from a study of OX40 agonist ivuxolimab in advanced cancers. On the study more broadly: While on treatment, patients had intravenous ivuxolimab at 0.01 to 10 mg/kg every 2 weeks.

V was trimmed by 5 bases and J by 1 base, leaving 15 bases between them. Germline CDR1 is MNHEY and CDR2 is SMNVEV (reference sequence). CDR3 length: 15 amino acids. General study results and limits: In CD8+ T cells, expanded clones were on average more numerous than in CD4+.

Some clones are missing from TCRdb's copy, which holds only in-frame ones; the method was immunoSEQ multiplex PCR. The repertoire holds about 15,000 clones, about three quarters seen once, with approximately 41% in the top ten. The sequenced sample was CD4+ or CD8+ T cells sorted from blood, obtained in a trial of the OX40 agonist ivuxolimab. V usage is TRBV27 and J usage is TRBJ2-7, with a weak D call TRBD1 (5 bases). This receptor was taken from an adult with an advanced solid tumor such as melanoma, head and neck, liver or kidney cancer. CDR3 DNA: TGTGCCAGCAGTCACCCCCAGGGCGGTTCCTACGAGCAGTACTTC. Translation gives CASSHPQGGSYEQYF.